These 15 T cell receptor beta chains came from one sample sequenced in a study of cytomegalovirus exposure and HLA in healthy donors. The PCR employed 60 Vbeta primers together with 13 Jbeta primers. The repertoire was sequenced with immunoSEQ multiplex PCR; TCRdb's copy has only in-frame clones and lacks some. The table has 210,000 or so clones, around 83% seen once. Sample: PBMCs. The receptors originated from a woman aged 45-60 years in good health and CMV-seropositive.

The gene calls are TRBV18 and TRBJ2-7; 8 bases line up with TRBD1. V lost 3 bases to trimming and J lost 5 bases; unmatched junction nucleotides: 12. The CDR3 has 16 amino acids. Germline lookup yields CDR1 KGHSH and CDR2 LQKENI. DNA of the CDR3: TGTGCCAGCTCACCTATGGGGCAGGGGGCGAGTCACGAGCAGTACTTC. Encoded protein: CASSPMGQGASHEQYF. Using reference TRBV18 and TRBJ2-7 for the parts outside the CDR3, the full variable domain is NAGVMQNPRHLVRRRGQEARLRCSPMKGHSHVYWYRQLPEEGLKFMVYLQKENIIDESGMPKERFSAEFPKEGPSILRIQQVVRGDSAAYFCASSPMGQGASHEQYFGPGTRLTVT.

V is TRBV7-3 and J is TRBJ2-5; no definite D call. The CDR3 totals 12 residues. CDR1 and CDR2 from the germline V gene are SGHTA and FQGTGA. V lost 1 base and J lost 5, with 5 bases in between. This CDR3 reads CASSLNQETQYF. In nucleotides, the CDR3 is TGTGCCAGCAGCTTAAATCAGGAGACCCAGTACTTC.

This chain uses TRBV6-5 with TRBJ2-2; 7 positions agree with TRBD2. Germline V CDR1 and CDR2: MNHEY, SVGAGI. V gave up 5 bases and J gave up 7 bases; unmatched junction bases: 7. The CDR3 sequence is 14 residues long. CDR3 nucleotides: TGTGCCAGCAGTAGACTAGCTACAATCGGGGAGCTGTTTTTT. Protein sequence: CASSRLATIGELFF.

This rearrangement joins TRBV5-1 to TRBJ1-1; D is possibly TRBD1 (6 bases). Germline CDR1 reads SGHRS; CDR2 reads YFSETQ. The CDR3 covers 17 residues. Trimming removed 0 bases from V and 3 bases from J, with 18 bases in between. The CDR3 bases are TGCGCCAGCAGCTTGGCTAGGGTACAGGGTCTCTACACTGAAGCTTTCTTT. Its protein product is CASSLARVQGLYTEAFF.

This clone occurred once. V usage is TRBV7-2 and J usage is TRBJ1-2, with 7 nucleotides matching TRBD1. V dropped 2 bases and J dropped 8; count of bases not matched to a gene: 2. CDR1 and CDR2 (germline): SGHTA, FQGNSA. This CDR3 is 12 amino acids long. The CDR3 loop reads CASSLRGHGYTF. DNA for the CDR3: TGTGCCAGCAGCTTAAGGGGGCACGGCTACACCTTC.

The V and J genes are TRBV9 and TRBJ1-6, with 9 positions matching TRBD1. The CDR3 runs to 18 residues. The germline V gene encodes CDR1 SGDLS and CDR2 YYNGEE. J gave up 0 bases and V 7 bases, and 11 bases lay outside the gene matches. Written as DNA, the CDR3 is TGTGCCAGCCAAGGGGGACAGGGAATAGCCTCCTATAATTCACCCCTCCACTTT. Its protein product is CASQGGQGIASYNSPLHF. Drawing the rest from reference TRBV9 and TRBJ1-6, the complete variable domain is DSGVTQTPKHLITATGQRVTLRCSPRSGDLSVYWYQQSLDQGLQFLIQYYNGEERAKGNILERFSAQQFPDLHSELNLSSLELGDSALYFCASQGGQGIASYNSPLHFGNGTRLTVT.

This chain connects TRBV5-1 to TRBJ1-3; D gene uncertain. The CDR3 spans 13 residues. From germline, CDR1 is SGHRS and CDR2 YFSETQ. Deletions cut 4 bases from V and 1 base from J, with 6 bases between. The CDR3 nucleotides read TGCGCCAGCAGCGGCTCTTCTGGAAACACCATATATTTT. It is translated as CASSGSSGNTIYF. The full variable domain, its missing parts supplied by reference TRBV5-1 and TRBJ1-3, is KAGVTQTPRYLIKTRGQQVTLSCSPISGHRSVSWYQQTPGQGLQFLFEYFSETQRNKGNFPGRFSGRQFSNSRSEMNVSTLELGDSALYLCASSGSSGNTIYFGEGSWLTVV.

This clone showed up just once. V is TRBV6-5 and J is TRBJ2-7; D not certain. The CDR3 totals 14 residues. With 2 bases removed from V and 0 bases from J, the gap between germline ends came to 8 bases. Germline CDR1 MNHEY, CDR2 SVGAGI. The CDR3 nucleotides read TGTGCCAGCAGTTACAGTTATAGCTCCTACGAGCAGTACTTC. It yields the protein CASSYSYSSYEQYF.

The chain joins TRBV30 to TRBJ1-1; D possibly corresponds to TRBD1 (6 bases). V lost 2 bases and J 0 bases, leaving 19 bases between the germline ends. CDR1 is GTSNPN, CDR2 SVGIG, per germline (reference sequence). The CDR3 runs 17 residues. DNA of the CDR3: TGTGCCTGGAGTACAGGGTTAAGACAAAGATTGAACACTGAAGCTTTCTTT. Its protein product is CAWSTGLRQRLNTEAFF.

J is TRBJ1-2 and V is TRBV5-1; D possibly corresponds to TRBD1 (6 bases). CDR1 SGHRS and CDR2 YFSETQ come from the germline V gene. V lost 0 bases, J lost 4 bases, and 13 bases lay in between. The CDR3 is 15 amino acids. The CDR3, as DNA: TGCGCCAGCAGCTTGGGGGCAGGGGCCCTCTATGGCTACACCTTC. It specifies CASSLGAGALYGYTF. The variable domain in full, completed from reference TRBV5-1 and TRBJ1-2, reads KAGVTQTPRYLIKTRGQQVTLSCSPISGHRSVSWYQQTPGQGLQFLFEYFSETQRNKGNFPGRFSGRQFSNSRSEMNVSTLELGDSALYLCASSLGAGALYGYTFGSGTRLTVV.

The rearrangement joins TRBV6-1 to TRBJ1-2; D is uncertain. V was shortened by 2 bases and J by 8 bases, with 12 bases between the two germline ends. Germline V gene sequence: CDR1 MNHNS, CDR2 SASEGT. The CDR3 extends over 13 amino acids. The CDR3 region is CASSEQAGRGYTF. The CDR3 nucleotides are TGTGCCAGCAGTGAACAGGCCGGGAGGGGCTACACCTTC.

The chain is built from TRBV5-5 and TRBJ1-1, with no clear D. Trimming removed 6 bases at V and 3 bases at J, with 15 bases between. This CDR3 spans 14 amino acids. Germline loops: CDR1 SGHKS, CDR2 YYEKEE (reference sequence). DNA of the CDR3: TGTGCCAGCATCGTCGACTCGCGGGACACTGAAGCTTTCTTT. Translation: CASIVDSRDTEAFF.

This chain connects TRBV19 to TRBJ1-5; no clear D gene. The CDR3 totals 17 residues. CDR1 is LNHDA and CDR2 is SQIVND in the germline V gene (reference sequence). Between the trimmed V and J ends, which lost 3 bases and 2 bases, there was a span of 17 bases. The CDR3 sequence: CASSMRGRAGGNQPQHF. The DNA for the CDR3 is TGTGCCAGTAGTATGCGTGGGAGGGCCGGGGGCAATCAGCCCCAGCATTTT.

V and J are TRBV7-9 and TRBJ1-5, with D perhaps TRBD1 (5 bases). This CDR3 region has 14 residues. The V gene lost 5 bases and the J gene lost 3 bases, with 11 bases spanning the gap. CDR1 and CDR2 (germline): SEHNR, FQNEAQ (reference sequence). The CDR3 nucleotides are TGTGCCAGCAGCCTCCGGGACTTCAATCAGCCCCAGCATTTT. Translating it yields CASSLRDFNQPQHF.

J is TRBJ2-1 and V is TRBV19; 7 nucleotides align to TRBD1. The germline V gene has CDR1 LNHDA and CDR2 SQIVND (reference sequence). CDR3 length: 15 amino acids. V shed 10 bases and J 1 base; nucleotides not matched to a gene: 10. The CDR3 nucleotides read TGTGCCACGAAAATGGACAGGCGATCCTACAATGAGCAGTTCTTC. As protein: CATKMDRRSYNEQFF.